This T cell receptor beta chain was identified in a study of graft-versus-host responses after intestinal transplantation. The method was immunoSEQ multiplex PCR; TCRdb's version includes in-frame clones alone and lacks a portion of them. The sample lists fewer than 10,000 clones; approximately 74% were seen once. CDR1 is GTSNPN, CDR2 SVGIG, per germline (reference sequence). This CDR3 region has 13 residues. With 5 bases removed from V and 4 bases from J, the gap between germline ends came to 9 bases. Researchers processed graft tissue to release intraepithelial and lamina propria lymphocytes. Sequenced material: ileum tissue, taken 450 to 470 days after transplant. The sequence came from a human patient who received an intestinal transplant, so some T cells may come from the graft donor. This chain links TRBV30 with TRBJ1-6; TRBD1 is a possible D gene (5 bases). The CDR3 sequence: CAWSGSYNSPLHF. In DNA, the CDR3 is TGTGCCTGGTCAGGGAGTTATAATTCACCCCTCCACTTT.